This T cell receptor beta chain is drawn from a study of identical twins (dated by TCRdb to about 2016). As for the study more broadly: TCR alpha and beta repertoires from monozygotic twins, unrelated adults of various ages and cord blood were deep-sequenced to test whether fetal clonotypes persist. To rule out contamination, replicate twin experiments were performed at different times with different library preparation protocols. Broad study findings and their caveats: A weaker excess of twin sharing was found in beta out-of-frame sequences because the signal-to-noise ratio was lowered by fewer shared sequences. Because the same donors could not be followed over many years, the conclusions depended on cross-sectional statistical analysis. Compared with coincidental sharing between unrelated individuals, an excess of low generation-probability sequences was observed among out-of-frame TCR alpha sequences shared between twins. Invariant T cells such as MAIT and iNKT could partly confound zero-insertion analyses, although diverse VJ usage argued against such confounding for most clonotypes. Recombination models systematically underestimated out-of-frame TCR alpha sharing in monozygotic twins but agreed with sharing between unrelated individuals. Fewer insertions were carried by abundant cord blood beta clonotypes, a similar but weaker trend appeared in young adult naive repertoires, and no such trend appeared in memory repertoires.

This clonotype was counted between two and nine times. Its antigen remains unidentified. Nothing much larger sits one base from this clone, and base qualities are not available. V has 0 bases trimmed and J has 8 bases trimmed; junction bases matching no gene number 7. The cysteine opens and the phenylalanine closes a CDR3 of 15 amino acids. Only CDR3 DNA remains: 45 bases, in frame from the first base. CDR1 and CDR2 are read off the germline V gene as SGHDN and FVKESK. All donors were healthy Caucasians. Three pairs of female monozygotic twins, all aged roughly 18 to 29 years, were included in the twin cohort. Positive isolation kits from Invitrogen were used to isolate CD4+ and CD8+ T cell populations. Receptor amplification or capture employed 5' RACE. The instrument given in TCRdb is Illumina HiSeq 2000. A universal primer binding site was added through template switching, and the final cDNA carried a unique molecular identifier so that TCR cDNA molecules could be counted accurately. First-strand cDNA for TCR alpha and beta chains was synthesized from specific primers in the conserved constant-segment region. To control for contamination, every cDNA library was double barcoded, receiving both a SMART-Mk sample barcode and Illumina barcodes. TruSeq adapter sequences and Illumina sample barcodes were added in two successive PCR steps. Sequencing of the TCR alpha and beta cDNA libraries was done on the Illumina HiSeq platform using custom primers. In the original analysis: Raw reads were processed with MiGEC to extract unique molecular identifiers, and MiXCR was used to determine CDR3 positions. For each individual, recombination models were inferred using an EM algorithm with the repgenHMM and IGoR tools. The tcR package in R was used for shared clonotype analysis, with sharing normalized by the product of cloneset sizes. Out-of-frame nonproductive sequences were analyzed to study raw recombination free of thymic and clonal selection effects. TCRdb reanalyzed the raw reads on its own, using fastp at Q25 for trimming and MiXCR for clone calling, and kept in-frame beta chains. Identical CDR3 proteins give one entry, which carries the most common genes and DNA. The V and J calls reflect TCRdb's pipeline rather than the authors' work. Counted in this sample were 400,000 to 500,000 distinct CDR3 sequences; 14% of them appeared once. The ten largest clones add up to about 0.94% of the sample.

These records were also assigned to another study, of yellow fever vaccine responses in identical twins. The second paper further reports: The authors reported that the T cell response to vaccination in identical twins appeared partly convergent and partly personalized. Focusing on identical twins, the study followed the T cell clones that responded to the vaccine, and did so with precision.

This clonotype was obtained from a woman younger than 30 in good health. The chain couples TRBV14 to TRBJ2-1; TRBD2 aligns with 7 central bases. Material: CD4+ T cells sorted from blood. The CDR3 corresponds to CASSQDRGRAHEQFF. The DNA is TGTGCCAGCAGCCAAGACCGGGGGAGGGCCCATGAGCAGTTCTTC.